These 9 T cell receptor beta chains were all obtained from the same sample, sequenced in a study of blood T cell repertoires in COVID-19. Libraries were prepared by immunoSEQ multiplex PCR; TCRdb keeps only in-frame clonotypes and omits some of them. The table has 95,000 to 150,000 clones, around 86% seen once; the top ten hold roughly 4%. The sample comprised peripheral blood. The source of these receptors is a man in his forties with acute or convalescent COVID-19.

The J gene is TRBJ1-6, the V gene TRBV30; TRBD1 matches 9 bases. Germline V CDR1 and CDR2: GTSNPN, SVGIG (reference sequence). This CDR3 spans 14 amino acids. Germline trimming cut 1 base from V and 10 bases from J; bases unmatched to any gene: 5. CDR3 in DNA: TGTGCCTGGAGTGCCCGGGACAGGGACTCACCCCTCCACTTT. Amino acid sequence: CAWSARDRDSPLHF.

The V call is TRBV10-3, the J call TRBJ2-7, with 9 positions matching TRBD1. Germline V gene data show CDR1 as ENHRY and CDR2 as SYGVKD. The V and J ends lost 6 bases and 4 bases, in that order; junction bases with no gene match: 7. The CDR3 loop spans 14 amino acids. In nucleotides, the CDR3 is TGTGCCATCAGCGAACAGGGGGCAGCTTACGAGCAGTACTTC. It encodes CAISEQGAAYEQYF.

The chain employs TRBV23-1 and TRBJ2-3; a weak D match, TRBD1 (6 bases). TRBV23-1 is an open reading frame, and its role is uncertain. V dropped 2 bases and J dropped 1 base, with 13 bases sitting between them. This CDR3 is 16 amino acids long. CDR3 coding DNA: TGCGCCAGCAGTCAAAAACAGGGTCCCCGCACAGATACGCAGTATTTT. It yields the protein CASSQKQGPRTDTQYF.

This CDR3 reads CASSRLAGVIITDTQYF. The DNA for the CDR3 is TGTGCCAGCAGCCGGTTAGCGGGAGTAATAATCACAGATACGCAGTATTTT. The genes are TRBV4-2 and TRBJ2-3, with 9 bases that match TRBD2. The junction had 10 bases not matched to a gene; V was cut back by 4 bases and J by 2 bases. Germline V lookup: CDR1 LGHNA, CDR2 YNFKEQ. This CDR3 has 17 residues.

The V call is TRBV29-1, the J call TRBJ2-3; tentative D call: TRBD1 (6 bases). This CDR3 is 13 amino acids long. Per the germline V gene, CDR1 is SQVTM and CDR2 is ANQGSEA. Trimming removed 6 bases from V and 1 base from J, with 11 bases in between. This chain's CDR3 is CSVSQGRTDTQYF. The CDR3 region has the DNA TGCAGCGTCTCACAGGGACGCACAGATACGCAGTATTTT.

The chain employs TRBV6-7 and TRBJ2-1; 16 positions agree with TRBD2. TRBV6-7 falls under the ORF class, with uncertain function. CDR3 size: 20 residues. With 4 bases clipped from V and 3 bases from J, the junction kept 12 bases outside the gene matches. CDR3 sequence: CASSCTPGLAGGPSYNEQFF. The DNA for the CDR3 is TGTGCCAGCAGTTGCACTCCGGGACTAGCGGGAGGGCCCAGCTACAATGAGCAGTTCTTC.

This sequence joins TRBV4-1 and TRBJ2-5, with D possibly matching TRBD2 (6 bases). This CDR3 contains 16 residues. V lost 0 bases, J lost 5 bases, and 16 bases lay in between. Germline-derived CDR1 and CDR2 are MGHRA and YSYEKL. The CDR3 DNA sequence: TGCGCCAGCAGCCAAGAGTTAAGACTGGGGACTGAGACCCAGTACTTC. This translates into CASSQELRLGTETQYF.

The chain links TRBV7-9 to TRBJ2-5; 8 bases are shared with TRBD2. The V gene end was trimmed by 2 bases and the J gene end by 2 bases; junction bases not matched to a gene: 4. Germline-derived CDR1 and CDR2 are SEHNR and FQNEAQ (reference sequence). The CDR3 loop spans 15 amino acids. The chain's CDR3 is CASSLRASGQETQYF. Here the CDR3 DNA reads TGTGCCAGCAGCTTAAGGGCTAGCGGGCAAGAGACCCAGTACTTC.

This clone came up a few times. V usage is TRBV2 and J usage is TRBJ2-2; a weak D match, TRBD2 (5 bases). Per germline, CDR1 SNHLY and CDR2 FYNNEI. The ends were cut back, 6 bases at V and 3 bases at J, with 11 bases in the middle. The CDR3 extends over 14 amino acids. CDR3 nucleotide sequence: TGTGCCAGCAGAATTACTAGTGACACCGGGGAGCTGTTTTTT. It translates to CASRITSDTGELFF. The whole variable domain, remainder taken from reference TRBV2 and TRBJ2-2, is EPEVTQTPSHQVTQMGQEVILRCVPISNHLYFYWYRQILGQKVEFLVSFYNNEISEKSEIFDDQFSVERPDGSNFTLKIRSTKLEDSAMYFCASRITSDTGELFFGEGSRLTVL.